This T cell receptor (beta chain) came from a study of blood T cells in healthy people across ages. A second PCR, run for about 7 to 12 cycles, used a sample-barcoded 5' primer plus a J-beta primer mix. TCRdb reanalysed the 5' RACE reads using MiXCR and keeps one entry per CDR3 protein. This sample has over 600,000 distinct CDR3 sequences; 45% to 70% occur once, and the top ten carry roughly 24%. Trimming took off 0 bases at V and 6 bases at J, with 11 bases between the two ends. CDR3 length: 14 residues. Germline-derived CDR1 and CDR2 are SGHDN and FVKESK. This receptor was obtained from a man aged 35 to 55 in good health. The specimen was blood. The V gene is TRBV14, the J gene TRBJ1-1; D is possibly TRBD1 (6 bases). CDR3 DNA: TGTGCCAGCAGCCAAGATGGCAGGGGAGCTGAAGCTTTCTTT. Amino acids: CASSQDGRGAEAFF.